The entry that follows covers one T cell receptor (beta chain) sequence. Its target is not known. TCRdb re-analysed the reads in MiXCR, keeping a single row per CDR3 protein. The sample has approximately 730,000 distinct CDR3 sequences, 29% seen once. The V gene end was trimmed by 5 bases and the J gene end by 2 bases; junction bases not matched to a gene: 8. The CDR3 runs to 17 residues. Germline CDR1 MNHNS, CDR2 SASEGT. This sample stems from a study of T cell repertoires in cytomegalovirus infection. Study-wide context: Based on public TCR beta signatures, there were indications of CMV infection and of a matching HLA type.

The sample in question was cultured CD8+ T cells from PBMCs, obtained from culture after CMV antigen stimulation. This sequence originates from a human donor in good health (CMV status not recorded). Some clones in this sample may be carry-over from other donors' samples. The V call is TRBV6-1, the J call TRBJ2-2; 10 bases agree with TRBD1. This CDR3 reads CASSSDRDRGNTGELFF. CDR3 DNA sequence: TGTGCCAGCAGTTCGGACCGGGACAGGGGTAACACCGGGGAGCTGTTTTTT.